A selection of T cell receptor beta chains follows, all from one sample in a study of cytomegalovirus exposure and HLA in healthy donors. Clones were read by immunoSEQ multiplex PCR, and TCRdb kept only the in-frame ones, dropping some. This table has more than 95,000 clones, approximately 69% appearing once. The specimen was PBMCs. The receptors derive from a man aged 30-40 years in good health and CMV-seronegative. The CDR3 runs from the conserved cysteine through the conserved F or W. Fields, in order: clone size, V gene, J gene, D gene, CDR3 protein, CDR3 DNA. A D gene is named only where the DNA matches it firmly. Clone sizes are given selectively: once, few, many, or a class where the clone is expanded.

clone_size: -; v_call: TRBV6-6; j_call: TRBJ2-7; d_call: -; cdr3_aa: CASSYASRGRNEQYF; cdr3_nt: TGTGCCAGCAGTTACGCTTCTCGGGGGAGGAACGAGCAGTACTTC
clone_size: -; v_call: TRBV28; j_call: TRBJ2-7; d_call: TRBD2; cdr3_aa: CASNQPGLAVYEQYF; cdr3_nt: TGTGCCAGCAATCAACCAGGACTAGCGGTCTACGAGCAGTACTTC
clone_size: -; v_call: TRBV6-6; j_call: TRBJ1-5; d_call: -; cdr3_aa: CASRTNGDNQPQHF; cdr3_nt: TGTGCCAGCAGGACTAACGGGGACAATCAGCCCCAGCATTTT
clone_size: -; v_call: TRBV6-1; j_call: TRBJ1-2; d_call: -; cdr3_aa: CASRLEGYTF; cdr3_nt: TGTGCCAGCAGACTAGAAGGCTACACCTTC
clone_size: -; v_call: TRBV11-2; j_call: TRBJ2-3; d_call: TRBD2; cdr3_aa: CASSLRRGGRGTDTQYF; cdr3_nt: TGTGCCAGCAGCTTGCGACGGGGGGGCCGAGGCACAGATACGCAGTATTTT
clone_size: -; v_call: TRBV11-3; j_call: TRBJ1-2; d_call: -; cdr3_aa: CASSLTWGPNYGYTF; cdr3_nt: TGTGCCAGCAGCTTAACGTGGGGCCCTAACTATGGCTACACCTTC
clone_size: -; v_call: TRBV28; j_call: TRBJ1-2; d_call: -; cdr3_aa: CASSLSSGTNLYGYTF; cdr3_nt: TGTGCCAGCAGTTTATCATCCGGGACAAACCTTTATGGCTACACCTTC
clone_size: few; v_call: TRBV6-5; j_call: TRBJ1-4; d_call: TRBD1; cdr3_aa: CASSEDRGLEKLFF; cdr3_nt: TGTGCCAGCAGTGAGGACAGGGGTCTTGAAAAACTGTTTTTT
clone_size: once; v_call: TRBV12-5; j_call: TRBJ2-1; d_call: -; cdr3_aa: CASGPETGNGQFF; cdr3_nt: TGTGCTAGTGGGCCAGAAACAGGGAATGGGCAGTTCTTC
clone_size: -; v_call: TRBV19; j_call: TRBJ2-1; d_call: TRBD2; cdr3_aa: CASSRPSGRPYNEQFF; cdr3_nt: TGTGCCAGTAGTAGGCCTAGCGGGAGGCCTTACAATGAGCAGTTCTTC
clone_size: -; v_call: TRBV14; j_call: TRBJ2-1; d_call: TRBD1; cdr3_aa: CASSRHRDREYNEQFF; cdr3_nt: TGTGCCAGCAGCCGACACCGGGACAGGGAATACAATGAGCAGTTCTTC
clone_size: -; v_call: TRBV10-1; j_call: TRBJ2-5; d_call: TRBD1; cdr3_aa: CANDRGAVTQYF; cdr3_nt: TGCGCCAATGACAGGGGCGCGGTGACCCAGTACTTC
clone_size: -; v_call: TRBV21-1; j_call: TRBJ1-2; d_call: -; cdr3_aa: CASSKGKQELPNYGYTF; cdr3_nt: TGTGCCAGCAGCAAAGGTAAACAGGAATTACCTAACTATGGCTACACCTTC